This TCR beta chain was profiled in a study of blood T cell dynamics during melanoma immunotherapy. Overall study results and limits: Disease-control patients' PBMC repertoires became either more clonal or more diverse at W3.

Every bulk PBMC sample received the same 350 ng of DNA. The method was immunoSEQ multiplex PCR; TCRdb's version includes in-frame clones alone and lacks a portion of them. The sample lists under 20,000 clones, 83% seen once, with approximately 7.3% in the top ten. On this clone itself: Its target is unknown. One junction end disagrees with the germline gene, perhaps due to a read error.

Germline V gene lookup returns CDR1 SSHAT and CDR2 FNYEAQ (reference sequence). The CDR3 is made up of 18 amino acids. Time point denoted: pre-treatment baseline. Sampling occurred pretreatment (T0) and at week 3 (W3), after cycle one of checkpoint blockade. This chain uses TRBV7-7 with TRBJ2-2, with 14 bases lining up with TRBD2. Sequences were derived from blood, sampled from a patient treated with checkpoint blockade. The TCR sequence derives from a human donor with melanoma. The CDR3 DNA is TGTGCTAGCAGCTCGGGACTAGCGGGGGCGACGAACACCGGGGAGCTGTTTTTT. Translating it yields CASSSGLAGATNTGELFF.